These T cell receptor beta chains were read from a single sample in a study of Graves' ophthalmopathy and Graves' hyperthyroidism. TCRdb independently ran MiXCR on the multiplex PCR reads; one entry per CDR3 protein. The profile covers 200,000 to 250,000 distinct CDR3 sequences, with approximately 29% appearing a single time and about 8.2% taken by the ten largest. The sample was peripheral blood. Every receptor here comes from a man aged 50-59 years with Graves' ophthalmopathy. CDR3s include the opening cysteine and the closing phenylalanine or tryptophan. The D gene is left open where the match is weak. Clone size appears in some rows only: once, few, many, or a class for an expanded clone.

CDR3 protein: CASSMGQGNQPQHF; CDR3 DNA: TGTGCCAGTAGTATGGGACAGGGGAATCAGCCCCAGCATTTT; D gene: TRBD1; J gene: TRBJ1-5; clone size: many; V gene: TRBV19
CDR3 protein: CASSQSRGLPNTGELFF; CDR3 DNA: TGTGCCAGTAGTCAGAGCCGTGGACTACCGAACACCGGGGAGCTGTTTTTT; D gene: .; J gene: TRBJ2-2; clone size: many; V gene: TRBV19
CDR3 protein: CASSSIYTGELFF; CDR3 DNA: TGTGCCAGCAGTTCCATCTACACCGGGGAGCTGTTTTTT; D gene: .; J gene: TRBJ2-2; clone size: many; V gene: TRBV6-2/TRBV6-3
CDR3 protein: CASSLGGGVEQYF; CDR3 DNA: TGTGCCAGCAGTTTAGGTGGAGGCGTAGAGCAGTACTTC; D gene: .; J gene: TRBJ2-7; clone size: .; V gene: TRBV12-3/TRBV12-4
CDR3 protein: CASTASGTAYEQYF; CDR3 DNA: TGTGCCAGCACCGCGTCCGGGACAGCCTACGAGCAGTACTTC; D gene: TRBD1; J gene: TRBJ2-7; clone size: many; V gene: TRBV7-2
CDR3 protein: CASGLFPGNEQYF; CDR3 DNA: TGTGCTAGTGGTTTGTTCCCAGGGAACGAGCAGTACTTC; D gene: .; J gene: TRBJ2-7; clone size: many; V gene: TRBV12-5
CDR3 protein: CASSLGRGETQYF; CDR3 DNA: TGTGCCAGCAGCTTAGGTCGGGGAGAGACCCAGTACTTC; D gene: .; J gene: TRBJ2-5; clone size: .; V gene: TRBV7-2
CDR3 protein: CALQGYAEAFF; CDR3 DNA: TGTGCACTACAGGGGTACGCTGAAGCTTTCTTT; D gene: TRBD1; J gene: TRBJ1-1; clone size: .; V gene: TRBV30
CDR3 protein: CASEERQGSKNIQYF; CDR3 DNA: TGTGCCAGCGAGGAAAGACAGGGTTCCAAAAACATTCAGTACTTC; D gene: TRBD1; J gene: TRBJ2-4; clone size: many; V gene: TRBV27
CDR3 protein: CATRQGARETQYF; CDR3 DNA: TGTGCCACCAGACAGGGGGCCAGGGAGACCCAGTACTTC; D gene: TRBD1; J gene: TRBJ2-5; clone size: many; V gene: TRBV24-1
CDR3 protein: CASSLQGQGIFYGYTF; CDR3 DNA: TGTGCCAGCAGTTTACAGGGACAGGGGATCTTCTATGGCTACACCTTC; D gene: TRBD1; J gene: TRBJ1-2; clone size: .; V gene: TRBV27
CDR3 protein: CASSQTTVTDTQYF; CDR3 DNA: TGCGCCAGCAGCCAAACGACTGTCACAGATACGCAGTATTTT; D gene: .; J gene: TRBJ2-3; clone size: many; V gene: TRBV4-1
CDR3 protein: CASSLIGDADGYTF; CDR3 DNA: TGCGCCAGCAGCTTGATCGGGGATGCTGATGGCTACACCTTC; D gene: .; J gene: TRBJ1-2; clone size: .; V gene: TRBV5-1
CDR3 protein: CASSTSGTDTQYF; CDR3 DNA: TGTGCCAGCAGTACCAGCGGGACAGATACGCAGTATTTT; D gene: .; J gene: TRBJ2-3; clone size: many; V gene: TRBV11-2
CDR3 protein: CASSDATRETQYF; CDR3 DNA: TGCGCCAGCAGTGATGCCACCCGGGAGACCCAGTACTTC; D gene: .; J gene: TRBJ2-5; clone size: many; V gene: TRBV10-2
CDR3 protein: CACRGVTGELFF; CDR3 DNA: TGTGCCTGCCGAGGGGTCACCGGGGAGCTGTTTTTT; D gene: .; J gene: TRBJ2-2; clone size: .; V gene: TRBV30
CDR3 protein: CASSLPPYGYTF; CDR3 DNA: TGTGCCAGCAGTTTACCACCATATGGCTACACCTTC; D gene: .; J gene: TRBJ1-2; clone size: many; V gene: TRBV28
CDR3 protein: CASGRGGTNTEAFF; CDR3 DNA: TGTGCTAGTGGTAGGGGGGGGACGAACACTGAAGCTTTCTTT; D gene: .; J gene: TRBJ1-1; clone size: many; V gene: TRBV12-5
CDR3 protein: CASSAKSSYEQYF; CDR3 DNA: TGTGCCAGCAGCGCAAAAAGCTCCTACGAGCAGTACTTC; D gene: .; J gene: TRBJ2-7; clone size: .; V gene: TRBV12-3/TRBV12-4
CDR3 protein: CASSSLAGGPEETQYF; CDR3 DNA: TGTGCCAGCAGCTCCCTAGCGGGGGGCCCAGAAGAGACCCAGTACTTC; D gene: TRBD2; J gene: TRBJ2-5; clone size: .; V gene: TRBV7-2
CDR3 protein: CASSTANTEAFF; CDR3 DNA: TGTGCCAGCAGTACAGCGAACACTGAAGCTTTCTTT; D gene: .; J gene: TRBJ1-1; clone size: many; V gene: TRBV19
CDR3 protein: CASSYGTGQANYGYTF; CDR3 DNA: TGTGCCAGCAGTTACGGGACAGGGCAAGCTAACTATGGCTACACCTTC; D gene: TRBD1; J gene: TRBJ1-2; clone size: few; V gene: TRBV6-5
CDR3 protein: CASRPAGALSGNTIYF; CDR3 DNA: TGTGCCAGCCGACCTGCAGGGGCACTCTCTGGAAACACCATATATTTT; D gene: .; J gene: TRBJ1-3; clone size: many; V gene: TRBV7-9
CDR3 protein: CASSPQGLSSYEQYF; CDR3 DNA: TGTGCCAGCAGCCCACAGGGGCTCAGCTCCTACGAGCAGTACTTC; D gene: TRBD1; J gene: TRBJ2-7; clone size: many; V gene: TRBV5-4
CDR3 protein: CASRLNPGTGWTGELFF; CDR3 DNA: TGTGCCAGCCGCCTAAATCCCGGGACAGGGTGGACCGGGGAGCTGTTTTTT; D gene: TRBD1; J gene: TRBJ2-2; clone size: .; V gene: TRBV6-1
CDR3 protein: CASSYLGSRGLDTEAFF; CDR3 DNA: TGTGCCAGCAGTTATCTTGGTTCTAGGGGGTTGGACACTGAAGCTTTCTTT; D gene: .; J gene: TRBJ1-1; clone size: .; V gene: TRBV6-5
CDR3 protein: CASSPSPAVQETQYF; CDR3 DNA: TGTGCCAGCAGCCCCTCCCCGGCAGTCCAAGAGACCCAGTACTTC; D gene: .; J gene: TRBJ2-5; clone size: .; V gene: TRBV7-9
CDR3 protein: CASSNVGNRESAKNIQYF; CDR3 DNA: TGTGCCAGCAGCAATGTAGGGAACAGGGAATCTGCCAAAAACATTCAGTACTTC; D gene: .; J gene: TRBJ2-4; clone size: .; V gene: TRBV11-1
CDR3 protein: CATAHTSGNTGELFF; CDR3 DNA: TGTGCCACCGCTCACACTAGCGGGAACACCGGGGAGCTGTTTTTT; D gene: TRBD2; J gene: TRBJ2-2; clone size: .; V gene: TRBV24-1
CDR3 protein: CASSVDRGRTGELFF; CDR3 DNA: TGTGCCAGCAGCGTGGACAGGGGGCGTACCGGGGAGCTGTTTTTT; D gene: TRBD1; J gene: TRBJ2-2; clone size: many; V gene: TRBV11-2
CDR3 protein: CASSMYRTGQDQPQHF; CDR3 DNA: TGTGCCAGTAGTATGTACAGGACAGGTCAGGACCAGCCCCAGCATTTT; D gene: TRBD1; J gene: TRBJ1-5; clone size: many; V gene: TRBV19
CDR3 protein: CASSYSAQGHADTQYF; CDR3 DNA: TGTGCCAGCAGTTACTCAGCCCAGGGACATGCGGATACGCAGTATTTT; D gene: .; J gene: TRBJ2-3; clone size: many; V gene: TRBV6-5
CDR3 protein: CASKTGRGPYEQYF; CDR3 DNA: TGTGCCAGCAAAACAGGCAGGGGACCTTACGAGCAGTACTTC; D gene: .; J gene: TRBJ2-7; clone size: many; V gene: TRBV6-5
CDR3 protein: CASSSIWNQPQHF; CDR3 DNA: TGTGCCAGCAGTTCGATCTGGAATCAGCCCCAGCATTTT; D gene: .; J gene: TRBJ1-5; clone size: many; V gene: TRBV6-5
CDR3 protein: CASSPRSVTGELFF; CDR3 DNA: TGTGCCAGCAGCCCCAGGAGCGTGACCGGGGAGCTGTTTTTT; D gene: .; J gene: TRBJ2-2; clone size: many; V gene: TRBV3-1
CDR3 protein: CASSDLSGRGTYEQYF; CDR3 DNA: TGTGCCAGCAGTGACCTAAGCGGGAGAGGGACCTACGAGCAGTACTTC; D gene: TRBD2; J gene: TRBJ2-7; clone size: many; V gene: TRBV6-2/TRBV6-3
CDR3 protein: CASSQPPAAQYF; CDR3 DNA: TGTGCCAGCAGCCAGCCACCGGCGGCCCAGTACTTC; D gene: .; J gene: TRBJ2-5; clone size: many; V gene: TRBV14
CDR3 protein: CASSLGTGGNIQYF; CDR3 DNA: TGTGCCAGCAGCTTAGGGACAGGGGGCAACATTCAGTACTTC; D gene: TRBD1; J gene: TRBJ2-4; clone size: many; V gene: TRBV7-2
CDR3 protein: CASSPRGDEQYF; CDR3 DNA: TGTGCCAGCAGCCCGAGGGGAGACGAGCAGTACTTC; D gene: .; J gene: TRBJ2-7; clone size: many; V gene: TRBV6-1
CDR3 protein: CAWSRSSGNTIYF; CDR3 DNA: TGTGCCTGGAGTAGGAGCTCTGGAAACACCATATATTTT; D gene: .; J gene: TRBJ1-3; clone size: once; V gene: TRBV30
CDR3 protein: CASLKPTSGGHEQYF; CDR3 DNA: TGTGCCAGCCTTAAGCCGACTAGCGGGGGCCACGAGCAGTACTTC; D gene: TRBD2; J gene: TRBJ2-7; clone size: .; V gene: TRBV27
CDR3 protein: CASSFFGTGDNSPLHF; CDR3 DNA: TGTGCCAGCAGCTTCTTTGGGACAGGAGATAATTCACCCCTCCACTTT; D gene: TRBD1; J gene: TRBJ1-6; clone size: many; V gene: TRBV5-6
CDR3 protein: CATSDHGGRVQETQYF; CDR3 DNA: TGTGCCACCAGTGACCACGGCGGGAGGGTCCAAGAGACCCAGTACTTC; D gene: TRBD2; J gene: TRBJ2-5; clone size: many; V gene: TRBV24-1
CDR3 protein: CASSELMGEETQYF; CDR3 DNA: TGCGCCAGCAGTGAGTTGATGGGAGAAGAGACCCAGTACTTC; D gene: .; J gene: TRBJ2-5; clone size: many; V gene: TRBV10-1